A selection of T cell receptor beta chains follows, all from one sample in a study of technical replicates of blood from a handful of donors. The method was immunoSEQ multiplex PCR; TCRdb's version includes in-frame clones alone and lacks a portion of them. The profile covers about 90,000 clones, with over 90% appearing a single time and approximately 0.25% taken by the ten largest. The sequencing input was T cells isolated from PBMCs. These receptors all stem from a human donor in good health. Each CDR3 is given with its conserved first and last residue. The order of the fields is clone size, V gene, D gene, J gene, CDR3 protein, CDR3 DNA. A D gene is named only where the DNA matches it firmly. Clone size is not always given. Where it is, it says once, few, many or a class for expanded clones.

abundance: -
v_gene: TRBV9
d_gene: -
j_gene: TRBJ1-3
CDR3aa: CASSPFVQGKGKGNTIYF
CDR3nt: TGTGCCAGCAGCCCATTTGTCCAGGGGAAGGGTAAAGGAAACACCATATATTTT

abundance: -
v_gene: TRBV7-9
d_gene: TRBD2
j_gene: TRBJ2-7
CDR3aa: CASSLPGLAGENEQYF
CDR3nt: TGTGCCAGCAGCTTACCGGGACTAGCGGGAGAGAACGAGCAGTACTTC

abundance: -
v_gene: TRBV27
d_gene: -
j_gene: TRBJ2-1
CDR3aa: CASSLLAGRYNEQFF
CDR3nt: TGTGCCAGCAGTTTATTGGCGGGAAGATACAATGAGCAGTTCTTC

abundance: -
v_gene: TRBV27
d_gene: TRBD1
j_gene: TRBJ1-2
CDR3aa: CASSSGQGGYGYTF
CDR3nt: TGTGCCAGCAGTTCGGGACAGGGCGGGTATGGCTACACCTTC

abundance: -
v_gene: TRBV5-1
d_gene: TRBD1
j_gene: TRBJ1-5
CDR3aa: CASSFGTGGQPQHF
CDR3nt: TGCGCCAGCAGCTTCGGGACAGGGGGGCAGCCCCAGCATTTT

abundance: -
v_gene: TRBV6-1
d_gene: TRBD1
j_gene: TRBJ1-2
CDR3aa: CASRDRVFRLSGYTF
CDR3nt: TGTGCCAGCAGGGACAGGGTATTTAGGCTATCTGGCTACACCTTC

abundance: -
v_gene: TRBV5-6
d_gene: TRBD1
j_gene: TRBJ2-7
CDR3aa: CASSLTGGYEQYF
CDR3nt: TGTGCCAGCAGCTTGACAGGGGGCTACGAGCAGTACTTC

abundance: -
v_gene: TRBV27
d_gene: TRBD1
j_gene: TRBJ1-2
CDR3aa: CASSTTGVASGYTF
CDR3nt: TGTGCCAGCAGCACGACAGGGGTGGCGTCTGGCTACACCTTC

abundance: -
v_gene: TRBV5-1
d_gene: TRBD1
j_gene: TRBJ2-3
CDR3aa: CASSAAGGWSTDTQYF
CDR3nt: TGCGCCAGCAGCGCGGCAGGGGGCTGGAGCACAGATACGCAGTATTTT

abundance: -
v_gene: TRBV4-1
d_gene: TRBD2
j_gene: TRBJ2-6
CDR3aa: CASSTPWRERSRGANVLTF
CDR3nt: TGCGCCAGCAGCACCCCCTGGCGGGAGCGATCTCGGGGGGCCAACGTCCTGACTTTC

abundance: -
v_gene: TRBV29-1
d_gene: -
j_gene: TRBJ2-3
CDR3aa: CSVDLASKSTDTQYF
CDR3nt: TGCAGCGTTGATCTAGCGTCCAAGAGCACAGATACGCAGTATTTT

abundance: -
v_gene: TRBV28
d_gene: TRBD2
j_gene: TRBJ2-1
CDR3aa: CASSLSLPWASGLYNEQFF
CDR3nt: TGTGCCAGCAGTTTATCCTTGCCCTGGGCTAGCGGTCTTTACAATGAGCAGTTCTTC

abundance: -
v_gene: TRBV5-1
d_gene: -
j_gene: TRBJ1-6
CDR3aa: CASSPKGDSPLHF
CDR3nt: TGCGCCAGCAGTCCGAAGGGGGATTCACCCCTCCACTTT

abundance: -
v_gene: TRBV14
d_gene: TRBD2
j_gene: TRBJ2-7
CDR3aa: CASSKEVGLAVYEQYF
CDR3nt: TGTGCCAGCAGCAAAGAGGTGGGACTAGCGGTCTACGAGCAGTACTTC

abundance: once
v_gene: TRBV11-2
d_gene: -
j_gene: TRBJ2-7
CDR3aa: CASSFGLPSYEQYF
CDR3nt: TGTGCCAGCAGCTTCGGACTCCCTTCCTACGAGCAGTACTTC

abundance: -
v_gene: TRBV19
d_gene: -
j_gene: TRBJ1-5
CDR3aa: CASRYGGSLPRYSNQPQHF
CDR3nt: TGTGCCAGTAGGTATGGGGGCAGCTTGCCGAGGTATAGCAATCAGCCCCAGCATTTT

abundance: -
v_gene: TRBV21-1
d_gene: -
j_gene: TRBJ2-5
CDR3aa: CASSLRNGGINQETQYF
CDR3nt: TGTGCCAGCAGCCTCCGGAACGGAGGGATCAACCAAGAGACCCAGTACTTC

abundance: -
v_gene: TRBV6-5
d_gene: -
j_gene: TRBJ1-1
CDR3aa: CASSYSAGVAYTEAFF
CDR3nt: TGTGCCAGCAGTTACTCCGCGGGCGTCGCCTACACTGAAGCTTTCTTT

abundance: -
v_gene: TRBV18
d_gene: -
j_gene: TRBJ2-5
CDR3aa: CASSPIALGGETQYF
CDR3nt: TGTGCCAGCTCACCGATCGCCTTAGGGGGAGAGACCCAGTACTTC

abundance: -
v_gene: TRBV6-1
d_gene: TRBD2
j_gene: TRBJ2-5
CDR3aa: CASSEALGSGGPQETQYF
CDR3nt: TGTGCCAGCAGTGAAGCGCTGGGCAGCGGGGGGCCCCAAGAGACCCAGTACTTC

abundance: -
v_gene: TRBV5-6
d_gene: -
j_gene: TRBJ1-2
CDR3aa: CASSLAGSGTF
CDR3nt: TGTGCCAGCAGCTTGGCAGGGTCAGGTACCTTC

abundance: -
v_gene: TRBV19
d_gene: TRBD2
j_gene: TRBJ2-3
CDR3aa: CATTSGGADTQYF
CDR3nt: TGTGCCACCACGAGCGGGGGGGCGGATACGCAGTATTTT

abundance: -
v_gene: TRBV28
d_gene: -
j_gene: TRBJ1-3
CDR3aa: CASRPNWSSGNTIYF
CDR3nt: TGTGCCAGCAGACCTAACTGGAGCTCTGGAAACACCATATATTTT

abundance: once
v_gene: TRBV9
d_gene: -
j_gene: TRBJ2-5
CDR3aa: CASSLLPERETQYF
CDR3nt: TGTGCCAGCAGCTTATTACCCGAGCGGGAGACCCAGTACTTC

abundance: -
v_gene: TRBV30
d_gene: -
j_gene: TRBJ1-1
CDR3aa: CASPQGNTEAFF
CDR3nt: TGTGCCTCCCCTCAGGGGAACACTGAAGCTTTCTTT

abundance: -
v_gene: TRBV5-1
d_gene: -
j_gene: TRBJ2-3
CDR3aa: CASSLELAEDTQYF
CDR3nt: TGCGCCAGCAGCTTGGAGCTAGCTGAGGATACGCAGTATTTT

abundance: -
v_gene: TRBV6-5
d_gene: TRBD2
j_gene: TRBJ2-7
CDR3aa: CASSYGLAGAYEQYF
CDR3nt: TGTGCCAGCAGTTACGGTCTAGCGGGAGCCTACGAGCAGTACTTC

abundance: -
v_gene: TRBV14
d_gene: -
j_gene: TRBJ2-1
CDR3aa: CASSQDYGPLSYNEQFF
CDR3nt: TGTGCCAGCAGCCAAGATTATGGCCCCCTCTCCTACAATGAGCAGTTCTTC

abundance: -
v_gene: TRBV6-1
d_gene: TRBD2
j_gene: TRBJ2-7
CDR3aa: CASAGAAGGLSEQYF
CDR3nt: TGTGCCAGCGCCGGGGCGGCGGGGGGGTTGTCCGAGCAGTACTTC

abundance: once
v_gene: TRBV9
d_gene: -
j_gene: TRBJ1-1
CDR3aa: CASSVTGLNTEAFF
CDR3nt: TGTGCCAGCAGCGTCACAGGGTTAAACACTGAAGCTTTCTTT

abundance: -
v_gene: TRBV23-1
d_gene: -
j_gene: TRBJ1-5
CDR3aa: CASSHSGLDKGGNQPQHF
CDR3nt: TGCGCCAGCAGTCATTCGGGACTGGATAAAGGGGGCAATCAGCCCCAGCATTTT

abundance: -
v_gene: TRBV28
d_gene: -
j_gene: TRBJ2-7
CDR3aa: CASSSGGTSYEQYF
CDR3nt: TGTGCCAGCAGTTCAGGGGGGACCTCCTACGAGCAGTACTTC

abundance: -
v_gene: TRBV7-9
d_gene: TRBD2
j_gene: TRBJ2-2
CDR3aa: CASSRLSREPPTGELFF
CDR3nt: TGTGCCAGCAGCCGCCTGTCGCGGGAGCCACCCACCGGGGAGCTGTTTTTT

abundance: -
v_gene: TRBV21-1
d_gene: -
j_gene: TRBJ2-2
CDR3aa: CASSPRGANTGELFF
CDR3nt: TGTGCCAGCAGCCCCCGGGGAGCGAACACCGGGGAGCTGTTTTTT

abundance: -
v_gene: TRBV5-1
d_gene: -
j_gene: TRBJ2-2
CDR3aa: CASRAGPGVSNTGELFF
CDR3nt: TGCGCCAGCAGGGCTGGACCGGGGGTTTCGAACACCGGGGAGCTGTTTTTT

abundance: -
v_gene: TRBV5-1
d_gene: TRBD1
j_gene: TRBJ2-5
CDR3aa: CASKGEGARETQYF
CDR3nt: TGCGCCAGCAAAGGTGAGGGGGCCCGGGAGACCCAGTACTTC

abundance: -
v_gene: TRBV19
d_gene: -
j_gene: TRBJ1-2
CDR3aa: CASSSQQGSGYTF
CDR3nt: TGTGCCAGTAGTAGCCAACAGGGTAGCGGCTACACCTTC

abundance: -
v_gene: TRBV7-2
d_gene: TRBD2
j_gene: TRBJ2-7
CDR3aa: CASSSGTSEYEQYF
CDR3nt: TGTGCCAGCAGCTCCGGGACTAGCGAATACGAGCAGTACTTC

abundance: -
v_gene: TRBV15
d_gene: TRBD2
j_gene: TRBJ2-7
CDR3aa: CATSSSGNGYEQYF
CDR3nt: TGTGCCACCAGCAGTAGCGGGAACGGCTACGAGCAGTACTTC

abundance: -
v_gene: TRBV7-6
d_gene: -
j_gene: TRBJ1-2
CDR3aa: CASSPSGRVSSFNYGYTF
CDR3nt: TGTGCCAGCAGCCCCTCGGGGAGGGTGTCCTCTTTTAACTATGGCTACACCTTC